Given below is one T cell receptor (beta chain) in context. This record belongs to a study of radiotherapy plus CTLA-4 blockade in lung cancer. CTLA-4 blockade using ipilimumab, together with focal radiation, was received by patients with chemo-refractory metastatic non-small-cell lung cancer. The junction had 12 bases not matched to a gene; V was cut back by 4 bases and J by 7 bases. Germline values: CDR1 SGHRS, CDR2 YFSETQ. This CDR3 region has 16 residues. Clones were read by immunoSEQ multiplex PCR, and TCRdb kept only the in-frame ones, dropping some. The sample contains roughly 69,000 clones, 60% to 80% of which appear only once.

The origin of this receptor is a human donor with non-small cell lung cancer whose response to radiotherapy plus ipilimumab could not be evaluated. Some clones in this sample may be carry-over from other donors' samples. The chain links TRBV5-1 to TRBJ1-3; TRBD1 matches at 9 bases. The sample here was peripheral blood, taken from a patient treated with radiotherapy plus ipilimumab. The CDR3 spells CASSRLGQGSRNTIYF. The DNA of the CDR3 is TGCGCCAGCAGCCGCCTGGGACAGGGATCTCGGAACACCATATATTTT. Full variable domain (remainder filled in from reference TRBV5-1 and TRBJ1-3): KAGVTQTPRYLIKTRGQQVTLSCSPISGHRSVSWYQQTPGQGLQFLFEYFSETQRNKGNFPGRFSGRQFSNSRSEMNVSTLELGDSALYLCASSRLGQGSRNTIYFGEGSWLTVV.